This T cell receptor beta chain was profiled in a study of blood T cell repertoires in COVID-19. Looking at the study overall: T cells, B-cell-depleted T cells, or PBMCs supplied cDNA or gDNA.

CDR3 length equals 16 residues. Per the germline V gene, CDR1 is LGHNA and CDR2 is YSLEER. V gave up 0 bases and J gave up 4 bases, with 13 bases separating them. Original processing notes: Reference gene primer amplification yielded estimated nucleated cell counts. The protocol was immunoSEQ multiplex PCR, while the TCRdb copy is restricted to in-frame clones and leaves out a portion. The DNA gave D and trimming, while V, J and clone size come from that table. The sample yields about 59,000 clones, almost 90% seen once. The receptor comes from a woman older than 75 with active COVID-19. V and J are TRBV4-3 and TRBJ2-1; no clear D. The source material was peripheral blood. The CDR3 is CASSQDGVTRYNEQFF. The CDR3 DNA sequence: TGCGCCAGCAGCCAAGATGGAGTGACGAGATACAATGAGCAGTTCTTC.